The 32 T cell receptor beta chains given below trace back to one sample, sequenced in a study of cytomegalovirus exposure and HLA in healthy donors. Primers included in the PCR were 60 Vbeta and 13 Jbeta primers. Produced via immunoSEQ multiplex PCR; TCRdb's table is partial and in-frame only. The table shows approximately 250,000 clones, with around 80% occurring only once. Sequences were obtained from PBMCs. These receptors all come from a boy aged 5-17 years in good health and CMV-seronegative.

The rearrangement uses TRBV7-8 and TRBJ2-5, with 12 bases aligning to TRBD2. The CDR3 totals 19 residues. V lost 5 bases to trimming and J lost 5 bases; unmatched junction nucleotides: 18. Germline CDR1 is SGHVS and CDR2 is FQNEAQ. Here the CDR3 DNA reads TGTGCCAGCAGCGGGGCCGGGACTAGCGGGCGGGCGGGGTACGAGACCCAGTACTTC. It specifies CASSGAGTSGRAGYETQYF.

The chain carries TRBV5-5 and TRBJ1-5; D might be TRBD1 (5 bases). Germline V lookup: CDR1 SGHKS, CDR2 YYEKEE (reference sequence). The V end lost 3 bases, the J end lost 4 bases, and 11 bases lay between the germline ends. The CDR3 consists of 14 residues. DNA of the CDR3: TGTGCCAGCAGCTCCCCCGGGGGGAATCAGCCCCAGCATTTT. It codes for CASSSPGGNQPQHF.

The V call is TRBV18, the J call TRBJ1-1, with TRBD1 matching 8 bases. The J segment lost 4 bases and the V segment lost 3 bases, leaving 10 bases of the junction unmatched. The CDR3 is 16 residues long. Germline CDR1 and CDR2: KGHSH and LQKENI. The CDR3 sequence is CASSPRGRQEITEAFF. The CDR3 DNA reads TGTGCCAGCTCACCCAGGGGGCGCCAGGAAATCACTGAAGCTTTCTTT.

The chain employs TRBV27 and TRBJ2-1, with 7 bases identical to TRBD2. This CDR3 spans 17 amino acids. The germline V gene has CDR1 MNHEY and CDR2 SMNVEV (reference sequence). The V segment lost 4 bases and the J segment 0 bases; nucleotides outside the gene matches: 9. CDR3 sequence reads: CASSWGGPPHSYNEQFF. CDR3 in DNA: TGTGCCAGCAGTTGGGGGGGACCGCCCCACTCCTACAATGAGCAGTTCTTC.

V gene TRBV29-1 combines with J gene TRBJ2-7, with 7 bases identical to TRBD1. J lost 7 bases, V lost 6 bases, and 9 bases had no gene match. The germline V gene encodes CDR1 SQVTM and CDR2 ANQGSEA. The CDR3 consists of 12 residues. This CDR3 is CSVDKGGGEQYF. CDR3 nucleotides: TGCAGCGTGGACAAAGGGGGCGGGGAGCAGTACTTC.

The chain employs TRBV27 and TRBJ1-4; TRBD1 might be the D (5 bases). V was cut by 5 bases and J by 5 bases, with 21 bases left in between. The CDR3 covers 17 residues. Germline V lookup: CDR1 MNHEY, CDR2 SMNVEV (reference sequence). CDR3 DNA: TGTGCCAGCAGTCACCGCATCCTCCAGGGTCGGAATGAAAAACTGTTTTTT. Its translation is CASSHRILQGRNEKLFF.

This rearrangement joins TRBV5-1 to TRBJ2-3, with TRBD2 matching over 13 bases. The ends lost 3 bases at V and 8 bases at J; junction bases unmatched: 6. This CDR3 contains 15 residues. Looked up from germline, CDR1 is SGHRS and CDR2 is YFSETQ. CDR3 sequence reads: CASSSGLAGNGTQYF. The CDR3 bases are TGCGCCAGCAGCTCGGGACTAGCGGGAAATGGTACGCAGTATTTT.

The rearrangement uses TRBV6-1 and TRBJ2-7, with a weak D call TRBD1 (6 bases). Germline V gene data show CDR1 as MNHNS and CDR2 as SASEGT. The CDR3 length is 14 residues. Trimming shortened V by 8 bases and J by 2 bases, and 16 bases separated the two germline ends. The CDR3 bases are TGTGCCAGCCGCAACAGGGTCACAACCTACGAGCAGTACTTC. This encodes CASRNRVTTYEQYF.

CDR3 bases: TGCAGCGTTGAAGACAGGGACTCCTACGAGCAGTACTTC. This sequence encodes CSVEDRDSYEQYF. The genes are TRBV29-1 and TRBJ2-7, with a possible D match to TRBD1 (5 bases). The V gene lost 0 bases and the J gene lost 0 bases, with 6 bases spanning the gap. CDR3 size: 13 residues. CDR1 SQVTM and CDR2 ANQGSEA come from the germline V gene.

This clone turned up a few times. V usage is TRBV6-5 and J usage is TRBJ2-3, with D hard to call. V was shortened by 5 bases and J by 5 bases, with 8 bases between the two germline ends. CDR1 and CDR2 from the germline V gene are MNHEY and SVGAGI. The CDR3 runs to 12 residues. The CDR3 reads CASSRLGDTQYF. The DNA for the CDR3 is TGTGCCAGCAGTAGACTTGGAGATACGCAGTATTTT.

This clone was observed once. The sample has other DNA sequences that encode this CDR3 too. This chain uses TRBV13 with TRBJ2-3; perhaps TRBD2 as D (6 bases). The CDR3 sequence is 16 residues long. The V and J ends lost 2 bases and 0 bases respectively, with 12 bases between them. CDR1 and CDR2 from the germline V gene are PRHDT and FYEKMQ (reference sequence). For the CDR3, the DNA is TGTGCCAGCAGCTTAAGACTGGCGGGGAGCACAGATACGCAGTATTTT. Translation: CASSLRLAGSTDTQYF.

The chain couples TRBV25-1 to TRBJ2-7, with D tentatively TRBD1 (5 bases). Germline V gene data show CDR1 as MGHDK and CDR2 as SYGVNS. The CDR3 spans 14 residues. The V end lost 6 bases, the J end lost 0 bases, and 12 bases lay between the germline ends. CDR3 DNA: TGTGCCAGCAGGGACACAGTAAGCTCCTACGAGCAGTACTTC. This codes for CASRDTVSSYEQYF.

The chain couples TRBV4-2 to TRBJ1-2; unclear D gene. CDR1 and CDR2 (germline): LGHNA, YNFKEQ. Trimming left V 0 bases short and J 8 bases short, with 13 bases between. This CDR3 comprises 14 residues. The CDR3 spells CASSQDLDERGYTF. DNA of the CDR3: TGTGCCAGCAGCCAAGACCTCGATGAACGGGGCTACACCTTC.

This clone has a handful of counts. This chain connects TRBV11-3 to TRBJ1-2; no firm D call. The CDR3 runs 14 residues. In germline, CDR1 is SGHNT, CDR2 YENEEA. V was cut by 1 base and J by 3 bases, with 9 bases left in between. CDR3 protein: CASSLGPGDYGYTF. In DNA, the CDR3 is TGTGCCAGCAGCTTAGGTCCAGGCGACTATGGCTACACCTTC. Looking up the rest from reference TRBV11-3 and TRBJ1-2 gives the full variable domain: EAGVVQSPRYKIIEKKQPVAFWCNPISGHNTLYWYLQNLGQGPELLIRYENEEAVDDSQLPKDRFSAERLKGVDSTLKIQPAELGDSAVYLCASSLGPGDYGYTFGSGTRLTVV.

This sequence joins TRBV19 and TRBJ2-6, with TRBD1 as a possible D gene (6 bases). Germline loops: CDR1 LNHDA, CDR2 SQIVND (reference sequence). V lost 4 bases and J lost 0, with 10 bases in between. The CDR3 sequence is 16 residues long. The CDR3 DNA follows: TGTGCCAGTAGTACCGGACAGATCTCTGGGGCCAACGTCCTGACTTTC. This translates into CASSTGQISGANVLTF.

The genes are TRBV5-4 and TRBJ2-2, with a tentative D call TRBD1 (6 bases). The ends were cut back, 5 bases at V and 6 bases at J, with 17 bases in the middle. The length of the CDR3 is 15 residues. In germline, CDR1 is SGHNT, CDR2 YYREEE (reference sequence). The CDR3 spells CASREGQTVSGELFF. CDR3 in DNA: TGTGCCAGCAGGGAAGGACAGACGGTCTCCGGGGAGCTGTTTTTT.

The chain joins TRBV7-9 to TRBJ2-7, with 7 bases matching TRBD1. The CDR3 is made up of 16 amino acids. The trim removed 4 bases at V and 0 bases at J, leaving 9 bases unmatched. CDR1 is SEHNR, CDR2 FQNEAQ, per germline (reference sequence). The CDR3 nucleotides read TGTGCCAGCAGCTCACTCGACAGGGTGGCCTCCTACGAGCAGTACTTC. Protein sequence: CASSSLDRVASYEQYF.

This clone appeared a few times. Other nucleotide sequences in the sample specify the same CDR3. This chain connects TRBV9 to TRBJ2-5; unclear D gene. Germline CDR1 reads SGDLS; CDR2 reads YYNGEE. The CDR3 covers 13 residues. Between the trimmed V and J ends, which lost 0 bases and 1 base, there was a span of 4 bases. The CDR3 DNA reads as TGTGCCAGCAGCGTAGGCGGCCAAGAGACCCAGTACTTC. Translating gives CASSVGGQETQYF.

The chain joins TRBV5-6 to TRBJ2-5; the D gene is possibly TRBD2 (5 bases). The J call is uncertain, as TRBJ2-7 better fits the DNA end. Germline V gene data show CDR1 as SGHDT and CDR2 as YYEEEE. This CDR3 has 13 residues. CDR3 sequence (DNA): TGTGCCAGCAGCTTTGGCAGGACTTACGAGCAGTACTTC. Protein sequence: CASSFGRTYEQYF.

As concerns this clone: A read error may account for a junction end that differs from germline. J is TRBJ1-2 and V is TRBV4-2; a possible D gene is TRBD1 (5 bases). The CDR3 has 11 residues. Germline V gene lookup returns CDR1 LGHNA and CDR2 YNFKEQ. The CDR3 region is CASSRGYGYPF. CDR3 sequence (DNA): TGTGCCAGTTCGCGGGGGTACGGCTACCCCTTC.

V usage is TRBV6-1 and J usage is TRBJ1-5; D not certain. Trimming left V 1 base short and J 1 base short, with 11 bases between. CDR1 MNHNS and CDR2 SASEGT come from the germline V gene. This CDR3 region has 16 residues. CDR3 bases: TGTGCCAGCAGTGAAGGCGGGAGGGTCAGCAATCAGCCCCAGCATTTT. It encodes CASSEGGRVSNQPQHF.

The rearrangement uses TRBV7-9 and TRBJ2-7; TRBD2 might be the D (5 bases). Trimming stripped 6 bases from V and 6 bases from J, with 12 bases between. CDR3 length equals 12 residues. CDR1 is SEHNR and CDR2 is FQNEAQ in the germline V gene (reference sequence). CDR3 sequence reads: CASRTGSSEQYF. The DNA of the CDR3 is TGTGCCAGCAGGACTGGGAGTAGCGAGCAGTACTTC.

The gene calls are TRBV5-5 and TRBJ2-7, with TRBD2 matching over 8 bases. The V and J ends lost 5 bases and 0 bases, in that order; junction bases with no gene match: 4. Germline V gives CDR1 SGHKS, CDR2 YYEKEE (reference sequence). This CDR3 is built from 14 residues. The CDR3 DNA sequence: TGTGCCAGCAGTAGCGGGGTGAGCTCCTACGAGCAGTACTTC. It specifies CASSSGVSSYEQYF.

This sequence joins TRBV11-3 and TRBJ2-2; the D gene is possibly TRBD1 (5 bases). Trimming pared 5 bases from V and 4 bases from J, leaving 11 bases between. Germline CDR1 is SGHNT and CDR2 is YENEEA. CDR3 length: 14 amino acids. CDR3 sequence reads: CASSRTDSTGELFF. Written as DNA, the CDR3 is TGTGCCAGCAGCAGAACCGACAGCACCGGGGAGCTGTTTTTT.

The CDR3 DNA reads as TGTGCCAGTAGTATACTAGCGGTGAGCTCCTACAATGAGCAGTTCTTC. Translating gives CASSILAVSSYNEQFF. The chain uses TRBV19 and TRBJ2-1, with 7 bases identical to TRBD2. The length of the CDR3 is 16 residues. Germline trimming cut 2 bases from V and 0 bases from J; bases unmatched to any gene: 4. Germline V gene lookup returns CDR1 LNHDA and CDR2 SQIVND (reference sequence).

Only a few counts were recorded for this clone. The chain has TRBV4-1 and TRBJ2-3, with TRBD2 identical over 12 bases. From germline, CDR1 is MGHRA and CDR2 YSYEKL. The CDR3 is 19 residues long. J gave up 0 bases and V 0 bases, and 7 bases lay outside the gene matches. Written as DNA, the CDR3 is TGCGCCAGCAGCCAAGATGGGCTAGCGGGAGGGCCCAGCACAGATACGCAGTATTTT. It yields the protein CASSQDGLAGGPSTDTQYF.

This rearrangement joins TRBV14 to TRBJ1-2, with D possibly TRBD1 on 5 matching bases. The V and J ends lost 4 bases and 8 bases respectively, with 20 bases between them. Germline loops: CDR1 SGHDN, CDR2 FVKESK. CDR3 length equals 15 residues. The CDR3 protein is CASSPQYRRKWGYTF. In nucleotides, the CDR3 is TGTGCCAGCAGCCCACAATACAGGAGAAAGTGGGGCTACACCTTC.

The CDR3 bases are TGTGCCAGCACCTACGACAGGGTGGGGTACTACGAGCAGTACTTC. Protein: CASTYDRVGYYEQYF. The rearrangement joins TRBV5-6 to TRBJ2-7; 7 bases agree with TRBD1. Trimming at V came to 6 bases and at J to 3 bases, leaving 12 bases not matched to a gene. This CDR3 has 15 residues. CDR1 SGHDT and CDR2 YYEEEE come from the germline V gene.

This sequence joins TRBV6-5 and TRBJ1-6; no reliable D call. In germline, CDR1 is MNHEY, CDR2 SVGAGI. Trimming removed 0 bases at V and 8 bases at J, with 8 bases between. The CDR3 totals 14 residues. The CDR3 here is CASSYSSVHSPLHF. The CDR3 DNA reads as TGTGCCAGCAGTTACTCCTCGGTCCATTCACCCCTCCACTTT.

This rearrangement joins TRBV27 to TRBJ2-1; a weak D match, TRBD2 (5 bases). The V gene's germline CDR1 is MNHEY and CDR2 SMNVEV (reference sequence). The CDR3 extends over 13 amino acids. Trimming stripped 0 bases from V and 10 bases from J, with 10 bases between. This chain's CDR3 is CASSLSGAAEQFF. CDR3 nucleotide sequence: TGTGCCAGCAGTTTATCGGGAGCAGCCGAGCAGTTCTTC.

This clone has a single count. This rearrangement joins TRBV30 to TRBJ1-4; D perhaps matches TRBD1 (5 bases). This CDR3 spans 11 amino acids. The V and J ends lost 4 bases and 10 bases respectively, with 10 bases between them. Germline V gene lookup returns CDR1 GTSNPN and CDR2 SVGIG (reference sequence). The CDR3 nucleotides read TGTGCCTGGAATGGGGGGGGAAAACTGTTTTTT. Amino acid sequence: CAWNGGGKLFF.

The chain has TRBV27 and TRBJ1-4, with a weak D call TRBD1 (5 bases). In germline, CDR1 is MNHEY, CDR2 SMNVEV (reference sequence). This CDR3 comprises 14 residues. V shed 5 bases and J shed 5 bases, with 12 bases lying between them. Here the CDR3 DNA reads TGTGCCAGCAGTGTCAGGGCCCCCAATGAAAAACTGTTTTTT. Residues: CASSVRAPNEKLFF. The whole variable domain, remainder taken from reference TRBV27 and TRBJ1-4, is EAQVTQNPRYLITVTGKKLTVTCSQNMNHEYMSWYRQDPGLGLRQIYYSMNVEVTDKGDVPEGYKVSRKEKRNFPLILESPSPNQTSLYFCASSVRAPNEKLFFGSGTQLSVL.